This T cell receptor beta chain was documented in a study of CD8+CD57+ T cells in acquired aplastic anemia. About this clonotype: Its target is unknown.

Overall study findings and caveats: Patients and controls shared twenty-nine CD8+ CDR3 sequences.

The CDR3 spans 15 residues. Germline CDR1 reads SNHLY; CDR2 reads FYNNEI. It was patients with CD8+CD57+ cell expansion by flow cytometry who were chosen for sequencing. Genomic DNA, serving as template, underwent TCR beta VDJ and CDR3 profiling. TCRdb re-derived calls from the reads in MiXCR, one entry per CDR3 protein. The sample has 75,000 to 80,000 distinct CDR3 sequences, approximately 70% seen once. The clonotype originates from a human donor with aplastic anemia. The chain couples TRBV2 to TRBJ2-1, with TRBD2 as a possible D gene (6 bases). Sequencing was carried out using sorted CD4+, CD8+, or CD8+CD57+ T cells (not recorded which) from PBMCs. CDR3 DNA sequence: TGTGCGACCACCTTCGGGAGCGGACCCTACAATGAGCAGTTCTTC. Translating it yields CATTFGSGPYNEQFF.